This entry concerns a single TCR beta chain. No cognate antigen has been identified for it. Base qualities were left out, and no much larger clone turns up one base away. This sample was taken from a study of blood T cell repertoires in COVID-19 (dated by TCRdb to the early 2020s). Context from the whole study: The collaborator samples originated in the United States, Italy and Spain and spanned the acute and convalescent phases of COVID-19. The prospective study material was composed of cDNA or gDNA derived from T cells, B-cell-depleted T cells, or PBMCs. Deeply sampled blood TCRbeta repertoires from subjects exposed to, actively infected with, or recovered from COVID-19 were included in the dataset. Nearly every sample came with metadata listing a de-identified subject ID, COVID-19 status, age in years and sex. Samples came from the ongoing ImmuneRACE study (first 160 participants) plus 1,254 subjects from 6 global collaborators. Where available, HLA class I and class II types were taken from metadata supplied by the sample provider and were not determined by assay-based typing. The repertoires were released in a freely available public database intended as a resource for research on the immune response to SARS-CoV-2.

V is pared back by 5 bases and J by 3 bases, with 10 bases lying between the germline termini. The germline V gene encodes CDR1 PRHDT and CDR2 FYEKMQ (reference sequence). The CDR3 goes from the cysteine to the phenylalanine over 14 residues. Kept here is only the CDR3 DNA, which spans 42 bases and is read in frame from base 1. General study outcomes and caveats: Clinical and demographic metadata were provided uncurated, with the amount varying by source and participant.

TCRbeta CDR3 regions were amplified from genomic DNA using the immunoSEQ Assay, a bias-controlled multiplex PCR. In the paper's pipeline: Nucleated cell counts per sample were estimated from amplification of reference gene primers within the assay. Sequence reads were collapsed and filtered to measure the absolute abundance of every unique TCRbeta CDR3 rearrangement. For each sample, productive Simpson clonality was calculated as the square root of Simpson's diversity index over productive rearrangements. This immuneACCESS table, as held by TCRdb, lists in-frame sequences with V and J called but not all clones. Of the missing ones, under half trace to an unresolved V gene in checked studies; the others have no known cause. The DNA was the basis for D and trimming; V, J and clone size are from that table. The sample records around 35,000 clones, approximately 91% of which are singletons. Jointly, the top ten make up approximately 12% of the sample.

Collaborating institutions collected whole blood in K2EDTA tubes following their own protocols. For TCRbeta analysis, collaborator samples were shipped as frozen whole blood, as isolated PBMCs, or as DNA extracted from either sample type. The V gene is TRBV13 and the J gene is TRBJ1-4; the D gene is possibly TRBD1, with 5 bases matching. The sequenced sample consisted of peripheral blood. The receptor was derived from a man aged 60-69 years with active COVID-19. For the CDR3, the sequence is CASSTRVANEKLFF. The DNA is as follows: TGTGCCAGCAGCACCAGGGTAGCTAATGAAAAACTGTTTTTT. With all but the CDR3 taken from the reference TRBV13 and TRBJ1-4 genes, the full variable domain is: AAGVIQSPRHLIKEKRETATLKCYPIPRHDTVYWYQQGPGQDPQFLISFYEKMQSDKGSIPDRFSAQQFSDYHSELNMSSLELGDSALYFCASSTRVANEKLFFGSGTQLSVL.